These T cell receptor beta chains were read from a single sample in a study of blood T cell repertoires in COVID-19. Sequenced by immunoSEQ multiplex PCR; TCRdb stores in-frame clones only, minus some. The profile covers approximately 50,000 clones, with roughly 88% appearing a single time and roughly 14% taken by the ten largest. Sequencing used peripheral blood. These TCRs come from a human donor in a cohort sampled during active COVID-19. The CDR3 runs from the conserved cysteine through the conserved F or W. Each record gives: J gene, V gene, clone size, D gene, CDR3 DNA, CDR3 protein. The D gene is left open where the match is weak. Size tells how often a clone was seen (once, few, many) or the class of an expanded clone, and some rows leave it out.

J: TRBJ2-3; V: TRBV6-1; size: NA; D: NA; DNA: TGTGCCAGCAGTGAGCCAGGGAGCACAGATACGCAGTATTTT; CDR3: CASSEPGSTDTQYF
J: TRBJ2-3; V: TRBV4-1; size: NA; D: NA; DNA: TGCGCCAGCAGCCAAGATTTCGCGGGGTCACTAGATACGCAGTATTTT; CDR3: CASSQDFAGSLDTQYF
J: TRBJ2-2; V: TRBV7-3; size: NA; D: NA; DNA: TGTGCCAGCAGCTTTTCCGGGGCCGGGGAGCTGTTTTTT; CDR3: CASSFSGAGELFF
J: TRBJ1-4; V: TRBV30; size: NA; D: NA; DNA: TGTGCCTGGAGTGTAGACCAGGGGGAAAAACTGTTTTTT; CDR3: CAWSVDQGEKLFF
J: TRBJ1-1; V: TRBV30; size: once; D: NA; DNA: TGTGCCTGGAGTGCCTCAGGTCACACTGAAGCTTTCTTT; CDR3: CAWSASGHTEAFF
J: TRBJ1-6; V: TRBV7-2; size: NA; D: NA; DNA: TGTGCCAGCAGCCCTGGGAGCTCCTATAATTCACCCCTCCACTTT; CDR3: CASSPGSSYNSPLHF
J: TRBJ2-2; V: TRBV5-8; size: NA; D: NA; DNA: TGTGCCAGCAGCTCCCACAGGGCTGACACCGGGGAGCTGTTTTTT; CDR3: CASSSHRADTGELFF
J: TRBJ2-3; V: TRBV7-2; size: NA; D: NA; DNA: TGTGCCAGCAGCCCGCGTCTTGAGACGGGATACACAGATACGCAGTATTTT; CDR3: CASSPRLETGYTDTQYF
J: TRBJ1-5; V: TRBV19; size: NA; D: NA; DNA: TGTGCCAGTAGTATAGGAGTAACGGGCAATCAGCCCCAGCATTTT; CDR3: CASSIGVTGNQPQHF
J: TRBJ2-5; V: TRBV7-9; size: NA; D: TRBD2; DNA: TGTGCCAGCAAAGGACTAGCGGGGTTGGGGGAGACCCAGTACTTC; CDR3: CASKGLAGLGETQYF
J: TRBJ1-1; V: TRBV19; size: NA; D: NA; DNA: TGTGCCAGTAGTCCCCACAGGGTGAACACTGAAGCTTTCTTT; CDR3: CASSPHRVNTEAFF
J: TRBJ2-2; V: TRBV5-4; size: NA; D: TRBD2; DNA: TGTGCCAGCAGCGGTAGCGGGGGTCTGAACACCGGGGAGCTGTTTTTT; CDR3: CASSGSGGLNTGELFF
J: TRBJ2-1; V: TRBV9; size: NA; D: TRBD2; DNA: TGTGCCAGCAGCACAAGCGGGAGCTCCTACAATGAGCAGTTCTTC; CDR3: CASSTSGSSYNEQFF
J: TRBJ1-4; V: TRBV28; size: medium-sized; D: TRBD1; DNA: TGTGCCAGCAGTTGGACAGGTCCAAATGAAAAACTGTTTTTT; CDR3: CASSWTGPNEKLFF
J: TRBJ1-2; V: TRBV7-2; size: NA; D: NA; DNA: TGTGCCAGCAGCTTAATCAGGGGACGGGGCTACACCTTC; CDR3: CASSLIRGRGYTF
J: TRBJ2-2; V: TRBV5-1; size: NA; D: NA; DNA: TGCGCCAGCGCGCTCTGGGCGGGAAACACCGGGGAGCTGTTTTTT; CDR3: CASALWAGNTGELFF
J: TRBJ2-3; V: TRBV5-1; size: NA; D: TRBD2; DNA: TGCGCCAGCTGGGACCCGGGACTAGGGGTCACAGATACGCAGTATTTT; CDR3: CASWDPGLGVTDTQYF
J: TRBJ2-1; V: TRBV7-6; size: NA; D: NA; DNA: TGTGCCAGCAGCTTAGCGAGCCGCAACTCCTACAATGAGCAGTTCTTC; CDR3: CASSLASRNSYNEQFF
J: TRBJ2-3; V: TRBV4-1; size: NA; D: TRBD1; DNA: TGCGCCAGCAGCCCGGGGACAGGTTACACAGATACGCAGTATTTT; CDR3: CASSPGTGYTDTQYF
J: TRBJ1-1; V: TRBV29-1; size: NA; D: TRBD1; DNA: TGCAGCGTGAGGGGACAGGGGCGGACTGAAGCTTTCTTT; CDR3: CSVRGQGRTEAFF
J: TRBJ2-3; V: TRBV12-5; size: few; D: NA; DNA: TGTGCTAGTGGTTTGGCCGGGACAGATACGCAGTATTTT; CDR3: CASGLAGTDTQYF
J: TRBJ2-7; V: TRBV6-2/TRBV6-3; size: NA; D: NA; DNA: TGTGCCAGCAGTGACCCACCCGGGGTCGAGCAGTACTTC; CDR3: CASSDPPGVEQYF
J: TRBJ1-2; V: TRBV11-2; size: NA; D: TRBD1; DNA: TGTGCCAGCAGCAATGGACAGGGGGCTGGCTACACCTTC; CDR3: CASSNGQGAGYTF
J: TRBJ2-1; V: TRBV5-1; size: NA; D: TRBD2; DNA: TGCGCCAGCAGCTTGGCGGCTAGCGGGAGGGGGGTTTACAATGAGCAGTTCTTC; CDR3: CASSLAASGRGVYNEQFF
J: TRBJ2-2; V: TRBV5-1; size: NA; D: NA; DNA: TGCGCCAGCAGCCCTGGAGTTATGGCGGTGGTCACCGGGGAGCTGTTTTTT; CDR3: CASSPGVMAVVTGELFF
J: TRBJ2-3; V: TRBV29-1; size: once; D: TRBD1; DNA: TGCACCTTTCAGGGGGCAGGGGGCATGGCAGATACGCAGTATTTT; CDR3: CTFQGAGGMADTQYF
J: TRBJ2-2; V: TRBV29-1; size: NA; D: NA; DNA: TGCAGCGTTGTAGGGGGCACCGGGGAGCTGTTTTTT; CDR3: CSVVGGTGELFF
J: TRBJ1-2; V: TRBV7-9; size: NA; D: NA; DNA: TGTGCCAGCAGCCCAACAGGGAACTATGGCTACACCTTC; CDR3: CASSPTGNYGYTF
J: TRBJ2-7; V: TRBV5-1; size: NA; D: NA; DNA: TGCGCCAGCAGCTTTGCAGGGTGGGCCTACGAGCAGTACTTC; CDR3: CASSFAGWAYEQYF
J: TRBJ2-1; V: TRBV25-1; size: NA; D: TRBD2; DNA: TGTGCCAGCAGTCGAAATGGGGGTAGCGGGGGCTACAATGAGCAGTTCTTC; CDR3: CASSRNGGSGGYNEQFF
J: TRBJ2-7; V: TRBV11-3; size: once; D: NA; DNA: TGTGCCAGCAGCTTAGCAGGCAGGGTTTACGAGCAGTACTTC; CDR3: CASSLAGRVYEQYF
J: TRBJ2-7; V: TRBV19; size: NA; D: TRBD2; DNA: TGTGCCAGTAGTGGGACGGGGGGCTACGAGCAGTACTTC; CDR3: CASSGTGGYEQYF
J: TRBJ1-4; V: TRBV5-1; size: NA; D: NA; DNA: TGCGCCAGCAGCTTGGGGGGAGGAGTTAATGAAAAACTGTTTTTT; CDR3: CASSLGGGVNEKLFF
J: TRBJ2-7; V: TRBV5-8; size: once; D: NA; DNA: TGTGCCAGCAGCTGGCAGGGTCCCGAGCAGTACTTC; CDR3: CASSWQGPEQYF
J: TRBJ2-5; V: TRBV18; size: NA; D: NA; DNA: TGTGCCAGCTCACCGCAAACTAGCTTTCGAGAGACCCAGTACTTC; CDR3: CASSPQTSFRETQYF
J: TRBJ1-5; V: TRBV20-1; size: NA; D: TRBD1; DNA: TGCAGTGCTAGTAAGGCAGGGGGTTATCAGCCCCAGCATTTT; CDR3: CSASKAGGYQPQHF
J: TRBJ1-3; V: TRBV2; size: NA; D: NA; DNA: TGTGCCAGCAGTGTGCAGGGAACAAAAGGAAACACCATATATTTT; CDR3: CASSVQGTKGNTIYF
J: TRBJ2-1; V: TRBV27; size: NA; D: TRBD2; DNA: TGTGCCAGCAGTCAACCGGGACTAGCGGGGACAAGCTCCTACAATGAGCAGTTCTTC; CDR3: CASSQPGLAGTSSYNEQFF
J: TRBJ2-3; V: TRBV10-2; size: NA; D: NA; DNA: TGCGCCAGCAGTGAGTGGGGCGGATCCACAGATACGCAGTATTTT; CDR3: CASSEWGGSTDTQYF
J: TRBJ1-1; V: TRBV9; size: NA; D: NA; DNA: TGTGCCAGCAGCGTAGTTGAGGGTAAGACTGAAGCTTTCTTT; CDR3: CASSVVEGKTEAFF
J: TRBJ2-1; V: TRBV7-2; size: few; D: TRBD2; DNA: TGTGCCAGCAGCGCCTCGGGACTAGCTGGCGATGAGCAGTTCTTC; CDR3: CASSASGLAGDEQFF